These 29 T cell receptor beta chains were sequenced from one sample in a study of OX40 agonist ivuxolimab in advanced cancers. Here immunoSEQ multiplex PCR was the method, and the copy in TCRdb shows in-frame clones only, minus some. The profile shows 55,000 to 80,000 clones, roughly 82% of them singletons. The input for sequencing was CD4+ or CD8+ T cells sorted from blood, taken in a trial of the OX40 agonist ivuxolimab. These receptors originate from an adult with an advanced solid tumor such as melanoma, head and neck, liver or kidney cancer.

This rearrangement joins TRBV19 to TRBJ2-3; 7 nucleotides agree with TRBD2. The trim removed 4 bases at V and 4 bases at J, leaving 11 bases unmatched. CDR3 length equals 16 residues. Germline V gene lookup returns CDR1 LNHDA and CDR2 SQIVND (reference sequence). The CDR3 loop reads CASSTRGLEVPDTQYF. The CDR3 DNA reads as TGTGCCAGTAGTACAAGAGGACTAGAAGTCCCAGATACGCAGTATTTT.

A few counts support this clone. The J gene is TRBJ2-7, the V gene TRBV5-1, with 7 bases fitting TRBD1. Germline V CDR1 and CDR2: SGHRS, YFSETQ. V shed 4 bases and J 4 bases; nucleotides not matched to a gene: 8. This CDR3 has 14 residues. CDR3 region: CASSLSTGPYEQYV. For the CDR3, the DNA is TGCGCCAGCAGCCTCTCGACAGGGCCATACGAGCAGTACGTC.

V is TRBV19 and J is TRBJ2-1; D is uncertain. V shed 5 bases and J shed 0 bases, with 5 bases lying between them. This CDR3 has 13 residues. Germline V gene data show CDR1 as LNHDA and CDR2 as SQIVND (reference sequence). This CDR3 reads CASSPSSYNEQFF. The CDR3 DNA follows: TGTGCCAGTAGTCCTAGCTCCTACAATGAGCAGTTCTTC.

The rearrangement links TRBV18 to TRBJ1-1; D is unclear. Germline CDR1 KGHSH, CDR2 LQKENI. There are 14 residues in the CDR3. Between the trimmed V and J ends, which lost 3 bases and 1 base, there was a span of 9 bases. This CDR3 reads CASSPPGRNTEAFF. The CDR3 DNA follows: TGTGCCAGCTCACCTCCGGGCCGGAACACTGAAGCTTTCTTT.

The gene calls are TRBV27 and TRBJ2-7, with D possibly called TRBD1 or TRBD2 (6 bases each). CDR1 and CDR2 (germline): MNHEY, SMNVEV (reference sequence). Trimming stripped 7 bases from V and 7 bases from J, with 20 bases between. The CDR3 contains 14 residues. The CDR3 is CASKGTSSAGEQYF. Here the CDR3 DNA reads TGTGCCAGCAAGGGGACAAGCTCCGCGGGAGAGCAGTACTTC.

The chain recombines TRBV18 with TRBJ2-3, with D uncertain. CDR1 is KGHSH, CDR2 LQKENI, per germline. There are 11 residues in the CDR3. The V and J ends lost 4 bases and 6 bases respectively, with 5 bases between them. CDR3 residues: CASSLGDTQYF. Here the CDR3 DNA reads TGTGCCAGCTCACTGGGGGATACGCAGTATTTT.

This chain uses TRBV6-1 with TRBJ2-7, with 9 bases lining up with TRBD1. Germline V gene lookup returns CDR1 MNHNS and CDR2 SASEGT. The CDR3 is 14 amino acids. V shed 8 bases and J 2 bases; nucleotides not matched to a gene: 7. CDR3 coding DNA: TGTGCCAGCTCCTGGACAGGGGTCGCCTACGAGCAGTACGTC. Its translation: CASSWTGVAYEQYV.

The chain combines TRBV29-1 with TRBJ2-5; TRBD2 agrees at 9 bases. The CDR3 length is 13 residues. V trimming: 3 bases; J trimming: 5 bases; junction bases outside the gene matches: 4. Germline CDR1 is SQVTM and CDR2 is ANQGSEA. CDR3 protein: CSVERGGRETQYF. The CDR3 bases are TGCAGCGTTGAGCGGGGGGGCCGGGAGACCCAGTACTTC.

The J gene is TRBJ1-1, the V gene TRBV19; D gene uncertain. Germline-derived CDR1 and CDR2 are LNHDA and SQIVND (reference sequence). The V and J ends lost 3 bases and 0 bases respectively, with 8 bases between them. The CDR3 length is 14 residues. The CDR3, as DNA: TGTGCCAGTAGTATCCTGTCGGTGAACACTGAAGCTTTCTTT. This translates into CASSILSVNTEAFF.

V usage is TRBV5-5 and J usage is TRBJ1-4; 8 bases match TRBD1. Germline CDR1 and CDR2: SGHKS and YYEKEE (reference sequence). V was clipped by 2 bases and J by 0 bases; unmatched bases: 6. CDR3 length: 17 amino acids. This CDR3 reads CASSFSGTGPTNEKLFF. In DNA, the CDR3 is TGTGCCAGCAGCTTCAGCGGGACAGGTCCAACTAATGAAAAACTGTTTTTT.

The CDR3 reads CASRQLAGNNEQFF. The CDR3 bases are TGTGCCAGCAGGCAACTAGCGGGGAACAATGAGCAGTTCTTC. The rearrangement uses TRBV28 and TRBJ2-1; TRBD2 aligns across 10 bases. V shed 6 bases and J 5 bases; nucleotides not matched to a gene: 4. This CDR3 comprises 14 residues. Germline CDR1 and CDR2: MDHEN and SYDVKM.

This chain uses TRBV5-1 with TRBJ1-6; 7 bases fit TRBD1. Trimming cost V 0 bases and J 11 bases; bases outside gene matches: 8. This CDR3 has 15 amino acids. Germline loops: CDR1 SGHRS, CDR2 YFSETQ. CDR3 amino acids: CASSLGQGSMTPLHF. CDR3 in DNA: TGCGCCAGCAGCTTGGGACAGGGTAGTATGACACCCCTCCACTTT.

The chain is built from TRBV29-1 and TRBJ2-7; D call uncertain. Germline CDR1 is SQVTM and CDR2 is ANQGSEA. This CDR3 region has 10 residues. The CDR3 nucleotides are TGCACCACGTACCGGAAGGGCCCATTCGTC. Protein sequence: CTTYRKGPFV.

The chain has TRBV27 and TRBJ2-3, with 9 bases aligning to TRBD2. Germline V gene data show CDR1 as MNHEY and CDR2 as SMNVEV (reference sequence). The CDR3 runs to 16 residues. V trimming: 5 bases; J trimming: 2 bases; junction bases outside the gene matches: 8. The CDR3 DNA is TGTGCCAGCAGTCCTTTTCTAGCGGGGTTCACAGATACGCAGTATTTT. Protein: CASSPFLAGFTDTQYF.

The rearrangement joins TRBV19 to TRBJ2-5; TRBD1 is a possible D gene (5 bases). V was pared by 6 bases and J by 5 bases, with 22 bases between. CDR3 size: 16 residues. Germline lookup yields CDR1 LNHDA and CDR2 SQIVND (reference sequence). The chain's CDR3 is CASSPSYQGFEETQYF. CDR3 coding DNA: TGTGCCAGTAGCCCATCCTATCAGGGTTTTGAGGAGACCCAGTACTTC.

This clone was observed a few times. The chain has TRBV5-6 and TRBJ2-3; D is uncertain. The CDR3 sequence is 16 residues long. Trimming left V 1 base short and J 4 bases short, with 16 bases between. Germline CDR1 and CDR2: SGHDT and YYEEEE. The CDR3 coding sequence is TGTGCCAGCAGCTTGATCGCGGTTTTGGGCGCAGATACGCAGTATTTT. Residues: CASSLIAVLGADTQYF.

The V call is TRBV13, the J call TRBJ2-2; maybe TRBD1 (6 bases). Germline CDR1 and CDR2: PRHDT and FYEKMQ (reference sequence). Between the trimmed V and J ends, which lost 0 bases and 6 bases, there was a span of 14 bases. This CDR3 spans 16 amino acids. The CDR3 DNA reads TGTGCCAGCAGCTTAGGCCTACAGGGTAGTTCCGGGGAGCTGTTTTTT. It encodes CASSLGLQGSSGELFF. Together with reference TRBV13 and TRBJ2-2, the CDR3 gives the full variable domain: AAGVIQSPRHLIKEKRETATLKCYPIPRHDTVYWYQQGPGQDPQFLISFYEKMQSDKGSIPDRFSAQQFSDYHSELNMSSLELGDSALYFCASSLGLQGSSGELFFGEGSRLTVL.

The gene calls are TRBV28 and TRBJ2-5; D is tentatively TRBD1 or TRBD2 (6 bases each). Germline CDR1 and CDR2: MDHEN and SYDVKM. V was clipped by 4 bases and J by 4 bases, with 16 bases between them. This CDR3 has 15 amino acids. The CDR3, as DNA: TGTGCCAGCAGTTGGACAGCGGGCGACTCAGAGACCCAGTACTTC. This codes for CASSWTAGDSETQYF. Full variable domain (outside the CDR3, taken from reference TRBV28 and TRBJ2-5): DVKVTQSSRYLVKRTGEKVFLECVQDMDHENMFWYRQDPGLGLRLIYFSYDVKMKEKGDIPEGYSVSREKKERFSLILESASTNQTSMYLCASSWTAGDSETQYFGPGTRLLVL.

This clone showed up just once. V is TRBV10-2 and J is TRBJ2-3; 9 bases line up with TRBD1. Trimming took 8 bases from V and 0 from J; bases not matched to a gene: 6. CDR3 length equals 15 residues. Germline CDR1 is WSHSY and CDR2 is SAAADI. In DNA, the CDR3 is TGCGCCAGCGGCGACAGGGGGATTAGCACAGATACGCAGTATTTT. It yields the protein CASGDRGISTDTQYF.

V gene TRBV6-1 combines with J gene TRBJ2-7, with D hard to call. With 5 bases removed from V and 3 bases from J, the gap between germline ends came to 11 bases. Germline V gene sequence: CDR1 MNHNS, CDR2 SASEGT. The CDR3 totals 13 residues. CDR3: CASSRGGVYEQYV. For the CDR3, the DNA is TGTGCCAGCAGTCGCGGTGGAGTCTACGAGCAGTACGTC.

The chain uses TRBV11-2 and TRBJ2-1, with TRBD2 identical over 12 bases. CDR1 SGHAT and CDR2 FQNNGV come from the germline V gene. This CDR3 has 15 amino acids. Losses at the gene ends were 5 bases for V and 9 bases for J; bases not matched to a gene: 8. DNA of the CDR3: TGTGCCAGCAGCCGACTAGCGGGGGATATTCGTGAGCAGTTCTTC. The encoded protein is CASSRLAGDIREQFF.

The V gene is TRBV28, the J gene TRBJ1-1; unclear D gene. Per germline, CDR1 MDHEN and CDR2 SYDVKM. Trimming removed 5 bases at V and 6 bases at J, with 19 bases between. CDR3 length equals 15 residues. CDR3 nucleotides: TGTGCCAGCAGTCCACAAACCCCCTCCAGGCCTGAAGCTTTCTTT. Translating it yields CASSPQTPSRPEAFF.

The chain carries TRBV7-2 and TRBJ1-5; maybe TRBD1 (5 bases). V lost 2 bases and J 6 bases, leaving 11 bases between the germline ends. This CDR3 is built from 14 residues. The V gene's germline CDR1 is SGHTA and CDR2 FQGNSA. The CDR3 nucleotides read TGTGCCAGCAGCTTACAGGGTCGGGCTCAGCCCCAGCATTTT. Its translation: CASSLQGRAQPQHF.

The chain employs TRBV29-1 and TRBJ1-1, with 7 bases that match TRBD1. The ends lost 7 bases at V and 4 bases at J; junction bases unmatched: 3. CDR3 length: 11 residues. CDR1 is SQVTM and CDR2 is ANQGSEA in the germline V gene. The CDR3 sequence is CSARDSTEAFF. The CDR3 DNA follows: TGCAGCGCTCGGGACAGCACTGAAGCTTTCTTT.

This chain's CDR3 is CASSYSRAAYEQYF. The CDR3 nucleotides read TGTGCCAGCAGTTACTCGAGAGCTGCCTACGAGCAGTACTTC. This sequence joins TRBV6-5 and TRBJ2-7; D gene ambiguous. CDR1 and CDR2 from the germline V gene are MNHEY and SVGAGI. The CDR3 totals 14 residues. Deletions cut 0 bases from V and 2 bases from J, with 8 bases between.

The V and J genes are TRBV5-8 and TRBJ1-5; 8 bases map to TRBD1. Trimming took 4 bases from V and 3 from J; bases not matched to a gene: 18. The germline CDR1 and CDR2 sequences are SGHTS and YDEGEE. The CDR3 extends over 19 amino acids. The CDR3 protein is CASSPSLRRDRKPNQPQHF. As DNA, the CDR3 is TGTGCCAGCAGCCCAAGCTTGAGAAGGGACAGGAAACCCAATCAGCCCCAGCATTTT.

The chain joins TRBV4-1 to TRBJ2-7; 8 bases line up with TRBD1. With V trimmed by 4 bases and J by 1 base, 3 bases remained unmatched. Germline V gives CDR1 MGHRA, CDR2 YSYEKL. This CDR3 is 14 amino acids long. CDR3: CASSPGTGSYEQYF. The CDR3 nucleotides are TGCGCCAGCAGCCCAGGGACAGGTTCCTACGAGCAGTACTTC.

V usage is TRBV5-1 and J usage is TRBJ1-5, with TRBD1 matching over 7 bases. The V gene's germline CDR1 is SGHRS and CDR2 YFSETQ. With V trimmed by 0 bases and J by 11 bases, 5 bases remained unmatched. The CDR3 has 13 amino acids. The CDR3 DNA reads TGCGCCAGCAGCTTGGATGGGCAGGGGGCCCAGCATTTT. Translating it yields CASSLDGQGAQHF.

The V call is TRBV28, the J call TRBJ2-7; D possibly uses TRBD1 or TRBD2 (5 bases each). Between the trimmed V and J ends, which lost 6 bases and 0 bases, there was a span of 12 bases. This CDR3 has 14 residues. Germline loops: CDR1 MDHEN, CDR2 SYDVKM. The CDR3 region has the DNA TGTGCCAGCAGATCTGGGACGAGCTCCTACGAGCAGTACGTC. Protein sequence: CASRSGTSSYEQYV.